This paragraph covers one TCR beta chain sequence. Its matching antigen is unknown. The data originate from a study of T cells in Graves' hyperthyroidism and ophthalmopathy. Study outcomes and limitations: Appearing also in blood were most of the thyroid clonotypes expanded above 0.001.

TCR beta CDR3 regions were amplified from RNA. Initially, a first-round RT-PCR of the TCR CDR3 employed the HTBI primer set. A single record per CDR3 protein comes from TCRdb applying MiXCR to the multiplex PCR reads. This table has 480,000 or so distinct CDR3 sequences, 46% appearing once. V lost 5 bases and J 8 bases, leaving 18 bases between the germline ends. The CDR3 spans 13 residues. The germline V gene encodes CDR1 DFQATT and CDR2 SNEGSKA (reference sequence). Uncontrolled infection, other autoimmune disease, pregnancy or lactation led to exclusion. Diagnosing involved the use of clinical symptoms, serum thyroxine and TRAb, thyroid ultrasound and orbital computed tomography.

This clonotype originated in an adult woman with Graves' disease, either hyperthyroidism or ophthalmopathy (not recorded which). The sequenced sample consisted of peripheral blood or thyroid tissue (not recorded which). The chain links TRBV20-1 to TRBJ1-2; a weak D match, TRBD1 (6 bases). The CDR3 region has the DNA TGCAGTGCTTCCTCGGCCACAGGGTACGGCTACACCTTC. Residues: CSASSATGYGYTF.